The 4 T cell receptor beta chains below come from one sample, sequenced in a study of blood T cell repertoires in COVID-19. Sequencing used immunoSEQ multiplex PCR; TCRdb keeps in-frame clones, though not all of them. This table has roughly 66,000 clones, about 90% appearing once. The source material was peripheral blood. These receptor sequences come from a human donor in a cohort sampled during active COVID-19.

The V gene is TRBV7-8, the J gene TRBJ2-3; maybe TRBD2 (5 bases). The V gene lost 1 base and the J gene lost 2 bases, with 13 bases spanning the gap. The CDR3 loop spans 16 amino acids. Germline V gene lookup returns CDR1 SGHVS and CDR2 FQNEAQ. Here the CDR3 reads CASSLVERYDTDTQYF. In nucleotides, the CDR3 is TGTGCCAGCAGCTTAGTTGAGCGGTACGACACAGATACGCAGTATTTT.

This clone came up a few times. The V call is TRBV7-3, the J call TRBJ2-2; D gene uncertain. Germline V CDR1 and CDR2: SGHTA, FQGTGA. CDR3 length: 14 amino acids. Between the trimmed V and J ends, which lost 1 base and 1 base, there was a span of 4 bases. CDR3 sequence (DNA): TGTGCCAGCAGCTTAAATATGAACACCGGGGAGCTGTTTTTT. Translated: CASSLNMNTGELFF.

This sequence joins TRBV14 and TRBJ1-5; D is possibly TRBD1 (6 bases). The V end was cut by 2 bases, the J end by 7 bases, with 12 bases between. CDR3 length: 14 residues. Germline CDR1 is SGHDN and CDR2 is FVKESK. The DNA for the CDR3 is TGTGCCAGCAGCCAATTAGGGGGAAACCAGCCCCAGCATTTT. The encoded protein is CASSQLGGNQPQHF.

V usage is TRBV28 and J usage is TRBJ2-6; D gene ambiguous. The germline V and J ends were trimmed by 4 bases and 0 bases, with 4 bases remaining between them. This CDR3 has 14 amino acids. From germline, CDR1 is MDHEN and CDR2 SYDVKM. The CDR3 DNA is TGTGCCAGCAGTTCTAGCTCTGGGGCCAACGTCCTGACTTTC. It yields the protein CASSSSSGANVLTF.